A single sample is the source of the 22 T cell receptor beta chains below, sequenced in a study of blood T cell repertoires in COVID-19. TCRdb's table, derived via immunoSEQ multiplex PCR, lists solely in-frame clones and lacks some. The table records around 160,000 clones, approximately 78% of them present only once. Sequencing was done on a sample of peripheral blood. The source of these receptors is a human donor in a cohort sampled during active COVID-19.

This clone was seen more than once but under ten times. This chain connects TRBV6-2 or TRBV6-3 to TRBJ2-7, with 7 nucleotides matching TRBD1. The germline V gene encodes CDR1 MNHEY and CDR2 SVGEGT. The CDR3 totals 17 residues. Trimming at V came to 5 bases and at J to 6 bases, leaving 19 bases not matched to a gene. The CDR3 region is CASSDLTSDRSGREQYF. CDR3 DNA sequence: TGTGCCAGCAGTGACCTAACCTCGGACAGGTCGGGGCGCGAGCAGTACTTC.

In this sample, this clone turned up a few times. The rearrangement joins TRBV5-6 to TRBJ2-2; 7 bases align to TRBD1. This CDR3 contains 15 residues. The germline V gene encodes CDR1 SGHDT and CDR2 YYEEEE. Losses at the gene ends were 2 bases for V and 3 bases for J; bases not matched to a gene: 4. The CDR3: CASSLGGPDTGELFF. The CDR3 DNA reads TGTGCCAGCAGCTTAGGGGGCCCCGACACCGGGGAGCTGTTTTTT. The full variable domain, rest sourced from reference TRBV5-6 and TRBJ2-2, is DAGVTQSPTHLIKTRGQQVTLRCSPKSGHDTVSWYQQALGQGPQFIFQYYEEEERQRGNFPDRFSGHQFPNYSSELNVNALLLGDSALYLCASSLGGPDTGELFFGEGSRLTVL.

The chain carries TRBV9 and TRBJ2-5; 14 bases are a match to TRBD2. The junction had 5 bases not matched to a gene; V was cut back by 3 bases and J by 1 base. This CDR3 comprises 17 residues. CDR1 and CDR2 (germline): SGDLS, YYNGEE. This CDR3 is CASSEAGLAGGQETQYF. In DNA form, the CDR3 reads TGTGCCAGCAGCGAAGCAGGACTAGCGGGAGGCCAAGAGACCCAGTACTTC.

This clone occurred a few times. The V and J genes are TRBV19 and TRBJ2-7; TRBD2 matches at 8 bases. J was trimmed by 5 bases and V by 5 bases; bases with no gene match: 11. The CDR3 is 15 residues long. Germline values: CDR1 LNHDA, CDR2 SQIVND (reference sequence). This CDR3 reads CASSYPGLAGDEQYF. The CDR3 region has the DNA TGTGCCAGTAGTTACCCCGGACTAGCAGGGGACGAGCAGTACTTC.

The chain uses TRBV6-2 or TRBV6-3 and TRBJ1-5; perhaps TRBD1 as D (5 bases). The V gene lost 5 bases and the J gene lost 1 base, with 9 bases spanning the gap. The CDR3 length is 14 residues. The germline CDR1 and CDR2 sequences are MNHEY and SVGEGT. CDR3 DNA sequence: TGTGCCAGCAGTAGGACATTGAGCAATCAGCCCCAGCATTTT. It yields the protein CASSRTLSNQPQHF.

This chain links TRBV6-1 with TRBJ2-5, with 8 bases matching TRBD1. V gave up 3 bases and J gave up 5 bases; unmatched junction bases: 14. The CDR3 sequence is 17 residues long. Germline CDR1 reads MNHNS; CDR2 reads SASEGT. This CDR3 reads CASSDRQGRHSGETQYF. CDR3 coding DNA: TGTGCCAGCAGTGACCGACAGGGGAGGCATAGTGGGGAGACCCAGTACTTC.

The CDR3 nucleotides are TGTGCCAGTACCTCGATTGGGGGCGACTATGGCTACACCTTC. Translating gives CASTSIGGDYGYTF. V usage is TRBV19 and J usage is TRBJ1-2; possibly TRBD1 for D (6 bases). Trimming pared 7 bases from V and 3 bases from J, leaving 15 bases between. Germline V gene data show CDR1 as LNHDA and CDR2 as SQIVND (reference sequence). The CDR3 length is 14 residues.

This chain joins TRBV7-8 and TRBJ1-5; the D gene is possibly TRBD1 (5 bases). The germline V gene has CDR1 SGHVS and CDR2 FQNEAQ. This CDR3 contains 17 residues. The V and J ends lost 4 bases and 4 bases respectively, with 20 bases between them. The CDR3 DNA reads as TGTGCCAGCAGCTCCTATCAGGGACGGCGGGAGAATCAGCCCCAGCATTTT. Translating it yields CASSSYQGRRENQPQHF.

The genes are TRBV9 and TRBJ1-5; D is ambiguous. Trimming cost V 5 bases and J 2 bases, with 11 bases left between them. The CDR3 is 14 residues long. Germline lookup yields CDR1 SGDLS and CDR2 YYNGEE. The CDR3 sequence is CASSVDGGNQPQHF. The CDR3 DNA reads TGTGCCAGCAGTGTGGACGGGGGCAATCAGCCCCAGCATTTT.

The V and J genes are TRBV7-2 and TRBJ2-1; D might be TRBD2 (5 bases). The V end was cut by 1 base, the J end by 4 bases, with 11 bases between. The CDR3 is 15 residues long. Germline V gene data show CDR1 as SGHTA and CDR2 as FQGNSA. DNA of the CDR3: TGTGCCAGCAGCTTAGGGGTGGGGAGTTACAATGAGCAGTTCTTC. Translated, it gives CASSLGVGSYNEQFF.

This chain connects TRBV9 to TRBJ2-1, with TRBD2 identical over 10 bases. Germline V gene data show CDR1 as SGDLS and CDR2 as YYNGEE. With 0 bases clipped from V and 7 bases from J, the junction kept 4 bases outside the gene matches. The CDR3 is 15 amino acids. CDR3 DNA: TGTGCCAGCAGCGTAGGGGAGCGGGAGGGAAATGAGCAGTTCTTC. Its protein is CASSVGEREGNEQFF.

The genes are TRBV7-2 and TRBJ2-7; 9 bases align to TRBD2. The CDR3 runs to 14 residues. The V and J ends lost 5 bases and 6 bases, in that order; junction bases with no gene match: 8. Germline V gene sequence: CDR1 SGHTA, CDR2 FQGNSA. Here the CDR3 DNA reads TGTGCCAGCAGCGTGGGACTAGCTCTAACCGAGCAGTACTTC. Encoded protein: CASSVGLALTEQYF.

The chain couples TRBV7-2 to TRBJ1-6, with D possibly being TRBD1 (5 bases). The CDR3 consists of 17 residues. V dropped 4 bases and J dropped 4 bases, with 17 bases sitting between them. Germline CDR1 is SGHTA and CDR2 is FQGNSA. The DNA of the CDR3 is TGTGCCAGCAGCTCCCCGGGTCGGGGGGGATATAATTCACCCCTCCACTTT. Amino acids: CASSSPGRGGYNSPLHF. Full variable domain (rest looked up from reference TRBV7-2 and TRBJ1-6): GAGVSQSPSNKVTEKGKDVELRCDPISGHTALYWYRQSLGQGLEFLIYFQGNSAPDKSGLPSDRFSAERTGGSVSTLTIQRTQQEDSAVYLCASSSPGRGGYNSPLHFGNGTRLTVT.

This rearrangement joins TRBV4-1 to TRBJ1-2; the D gene is possibly TRBD1 (6 bases). Germline values: CDR1 MGHRA, CDR2 YSYEKL. The V end lost 0 bases, the J end lost 7 bases, and 15 bases lay between the germline ends. There are 15 residues in the CDR3. The CDR3 here is CASSQEGMGGLGYTF. The CDR3 nucleotides are TGCGCCAGCAGCCAAGAAGGAATGGGGGGGCTTGGCTACACCTTC.

The chain has TRBV11-2 and TRBJ2-7, with TRBD1 matching 9 bases. This CDR3 is 14 amino acids long. V lost 4 bases, J lost 6 bases, and 7 bases stayed unmatched. Per germline, CDR1 SGHAT and CDR2 FQNNGV. CDR3 protein: CASSSGTGRSEQYF. The CDR3 DNA is TGTGCCAGCAGCTCCGGGACAGGGCGTAGCGAGCAGTACTTC.

The chain is built from TRBV10-3 and TRBJ2-7; D not certain. Trimming cost V 4 bases and J 5 bases, with 9 bases left between them. The CDR3 is 12 amino acids. CDR1 is ENHRY and CDR2 is SYGVKD in the germline V gene. The CDR3 protein is CAISGASNEQYF. As DNA, the CDR3 is TGTGCCATCAGTGGGGCTTCAAACGAGCAGTACTTC.

This clone appeared once. The chain is built from TRBV9 and TRBJ1-1; 7 nucleotides align to TRBD1. Losses at the gene ends were 4 bases for V and 1 base for J; bases not matched to a gene: 4. The CDR3 is 14 residues long. CDR1 SGDLS and CDR2 YYNGEE come from the germline V gene. DNA for the CDR3: TGTGCCAGCAGCCCCCGGACAGGGAACACTGAAGCTTTCTTT. Its translation: CASSPRTGNTEAFF.

The sample holds one count of this clone. J is TRBJ2-2 and V is TRBV19; the D is unclear. The CDR3 covers 14 residues. V was trimmed by 4 bases and J by 1 base, leaving 7 bases between them. Germline V gene sequence: CDR1 LNHDA, CDR2 SQIVND (reference sequence). CDR3 nucleotides: TGTGCCAGTAGTAACGGCGGGAACACCGGGGAGCTGTTTTTT. Translating gives CASSNGGNTGELFF.

The rearrangement uses TRBV27 and TRBJ1-6, with D perhaps TRBD1 (6 bases). There are 15 residues in the CDR3. The ends were cut back, 5 bases at V and 2 bases at J, with 10 bases in the middle. CDR1 and CDR2 from the germline V gene are MNHEY and SMNVEV (reference sequence). CDR3 DNA sequence: TGTGCCAGCAGTCCGGACAGCGCCTATAATTCACCCCTCCACTTT. This encodes CASSPDSAYNSPLHF.

This clone was seen more than once but under ten times. The chain uses TRBV2 and TRBJ1-6; D remains unclear. The V gene lost 5 bases and the J gene lost 8 bases, with 7 bases spanning the gap. The CDR3 sequence is 12 residues long. From germline, CDR1 is SNHLY and CDR2 FYNNEI. CDR3 in amino acids: CASSLIYSPLHF. The CDR3 coding sequence is TGTGCCAGCAGTCTAATATATTCACCCCTCCACTTT.

J is TRBJ2-6 and V is TRBV11-2; 11 bases line up with TRBD2. The junction had 13 bases not matched to a gene; V was cut back by 5 bases and J by 7 bases. The CDR3 has 18 residues. Germline CDR1 SGHAT, CDR2 FQNNGV. The CDR3 bases are TGTGCCAGCAGCCGAAGCCCGGGACTAGCGGATGGTGCCAACGTCCTGACTTTC. This encodes CASSRSPGLADGANVLTF. Combining the CDR3 with reference TRBV11-2 and TRBJ2-6 gives the whole variable domain EAGVAQSPRYKIIEKRQSVAFWCNPISGHATLYWYQQILGQGPKLLIQFQNNGVVDDSQLPKDRFSAERLKGVDSTLKIQPAKLEDSAVYLCASSRSPGLADGANVLTFGAGSRLTVL.

V gene TRBV28 combines with J gene TRBJ2-4, with 8 positions matching TRBD2. After removal of 5 bases from V and 4 bases from J, the junction contained 4 bases not matched to a gene. CDR1 is MDHEN, CDR2 SYDVKM, per germline. This CDR3 is 14 amino acids long. CDR3 sequence (DNA): TGTGCCAGCAGTCTTACTAGCGGTAAAAACATTCAGTACTTC. Its translation is CASSLTSGKNIQYF.